The 7 T cell receptor beta chains given below trace back to one sample, sequenced in a study of Graves' ophthalmopathy and Graves' hyperthyroidism. Transcripts of RNA were the source for amplifying TCR beta CDR3 regions. The workflow started with a first-round RT-PCR run with HTBI primers and then moved on to a second-round multiplex PCR. TCRdb recomputed calls from the multiplex PCR reads with MiXCR, one row per CDR3 protein. The sample lists approximately 700,000 distinct CDR3 sequences, 35% to 50% occurring once. Specimen: peripheral blood. Receptors were obtained from an adult man with Graves' ophthalmopathy.

This clonotype was seen many times. The genes are TRBV4-2 and TRBJ2-7; TRBD1 agrees at 9 bases. The CDR3 consists of 14 residues. Per the germline V gene, CDR1 is LGHNA and CDR2 is YNFKEQ. The trim removed 5 bases at V and 5 bases at J, leaving 7 bases unmatched. The DNA for the CDR3 is TGTGCCAGCAGCTCCGGGACAGGGAGCCACGAGCAGTACTTC. Amino acids: CASSSGTGSHEQYF.

Comments on this clonotype: The CDR3 ends on some other residue instead of the conserved phenylalanine or tryptophan, so this is likely a read error. The limits of the CDR3 on the DNA are not certain, so only TCRdb's listed CDR3 is given. V and J are TRBV29-1 and TRBJ1-4. CDR1 and CDR2 from the germline V gene are SQVTM and ANQGSEA. The CDR3 region is 11 residues in length, termini included. The CDR3 protein is CSVVVQMSPIY.

V gene TRBV10-3 combines with J gene TRBJ2-5; tentative D call: TRBD1 (7 bases). V lost 4 bases, J lost 7 bases, and 22 bases lay in between. The CDR3 is 16 amino acids. In germline, CDR1 is ENHRY, CDR2 SYGVKD. The CDR3 DNA follows: TGTGCCATCAGTGGGGGGGACAGCCTCCAGAGAAGGACCCAGTACTTC. Protein: CAISGGDSLQRRTQYF.

This clonotype was observed at least ten times. J is TRBJ1-2 and V is TRBV10-3; TRBD1 matches 8 bases. Per the germline V gene, CDR1 is ENHRY and CDR2 is SYGVKD. V shed 2 bases and J 5 bases; nucleotides not matched to a gene: 7. The CDR3 is 15 amino acids. CDR3 protein: CAISEGDRLRYGYTF. The CDR3 coding sequence is TGTGCCATCAGTGAGGGGGACAGGTTGCGGTATGGCTACACCTTC.

This clonotype was detected many times. The V and J genes are TRBV19 and TRBJ2-5; 12 bases fit TRBD2. V trimming: 5 bases; J trimming: 3 bases; junction bases outside the gene matches: 7. In germline, CDR1 is LNHDA, CDR2 SQIVND (reference sequence). The CDR3 runs to 16 residues. The CDR3 region is CASSVRLAGAEETQYF. The CDR3 bases are TGTGCCAGTAGTGTCAGACTAGCGGGAGCTGAAGAGACCCAGTACTTC.

Notes on this clonotype: No conserved phenylalanine or tryptophan ends this CDR3, so it is likely a read error. The CDR3: CASTGTGRGETQYL. DNA for the CDR3: TGTGCCAGCACCGGGACAGGGAGGGGTGAGACCCAGTACTTA. This chain connects TRBV25-1 to TRBJ2-5; 9 bases agree with TRBD1. CDR1 is MGHDK and CDR2 is SYGVNS in the germline V gene. Trimming at V came to 7 bases and at J to 5 bases, leaving 8 bases not matched to a gene. This CDR3 is built from 14 residues.

As for this clonotype: A much larger clone lies one base from this, so it may be a read error. The rearrangement links TRBV2 to TRBJ1-6; D ambiguous. The CDR3 consists of 14 residues. Germline lookup yields CDR1 SNHLY and CDR2 FYNNEI. The CDR3 reads CTSMWSSYNSPLHF. The CDR3 DNA reads TGTACCAGCATGTGGAGCTCCTATAATTCACCCCTCCACTTT.